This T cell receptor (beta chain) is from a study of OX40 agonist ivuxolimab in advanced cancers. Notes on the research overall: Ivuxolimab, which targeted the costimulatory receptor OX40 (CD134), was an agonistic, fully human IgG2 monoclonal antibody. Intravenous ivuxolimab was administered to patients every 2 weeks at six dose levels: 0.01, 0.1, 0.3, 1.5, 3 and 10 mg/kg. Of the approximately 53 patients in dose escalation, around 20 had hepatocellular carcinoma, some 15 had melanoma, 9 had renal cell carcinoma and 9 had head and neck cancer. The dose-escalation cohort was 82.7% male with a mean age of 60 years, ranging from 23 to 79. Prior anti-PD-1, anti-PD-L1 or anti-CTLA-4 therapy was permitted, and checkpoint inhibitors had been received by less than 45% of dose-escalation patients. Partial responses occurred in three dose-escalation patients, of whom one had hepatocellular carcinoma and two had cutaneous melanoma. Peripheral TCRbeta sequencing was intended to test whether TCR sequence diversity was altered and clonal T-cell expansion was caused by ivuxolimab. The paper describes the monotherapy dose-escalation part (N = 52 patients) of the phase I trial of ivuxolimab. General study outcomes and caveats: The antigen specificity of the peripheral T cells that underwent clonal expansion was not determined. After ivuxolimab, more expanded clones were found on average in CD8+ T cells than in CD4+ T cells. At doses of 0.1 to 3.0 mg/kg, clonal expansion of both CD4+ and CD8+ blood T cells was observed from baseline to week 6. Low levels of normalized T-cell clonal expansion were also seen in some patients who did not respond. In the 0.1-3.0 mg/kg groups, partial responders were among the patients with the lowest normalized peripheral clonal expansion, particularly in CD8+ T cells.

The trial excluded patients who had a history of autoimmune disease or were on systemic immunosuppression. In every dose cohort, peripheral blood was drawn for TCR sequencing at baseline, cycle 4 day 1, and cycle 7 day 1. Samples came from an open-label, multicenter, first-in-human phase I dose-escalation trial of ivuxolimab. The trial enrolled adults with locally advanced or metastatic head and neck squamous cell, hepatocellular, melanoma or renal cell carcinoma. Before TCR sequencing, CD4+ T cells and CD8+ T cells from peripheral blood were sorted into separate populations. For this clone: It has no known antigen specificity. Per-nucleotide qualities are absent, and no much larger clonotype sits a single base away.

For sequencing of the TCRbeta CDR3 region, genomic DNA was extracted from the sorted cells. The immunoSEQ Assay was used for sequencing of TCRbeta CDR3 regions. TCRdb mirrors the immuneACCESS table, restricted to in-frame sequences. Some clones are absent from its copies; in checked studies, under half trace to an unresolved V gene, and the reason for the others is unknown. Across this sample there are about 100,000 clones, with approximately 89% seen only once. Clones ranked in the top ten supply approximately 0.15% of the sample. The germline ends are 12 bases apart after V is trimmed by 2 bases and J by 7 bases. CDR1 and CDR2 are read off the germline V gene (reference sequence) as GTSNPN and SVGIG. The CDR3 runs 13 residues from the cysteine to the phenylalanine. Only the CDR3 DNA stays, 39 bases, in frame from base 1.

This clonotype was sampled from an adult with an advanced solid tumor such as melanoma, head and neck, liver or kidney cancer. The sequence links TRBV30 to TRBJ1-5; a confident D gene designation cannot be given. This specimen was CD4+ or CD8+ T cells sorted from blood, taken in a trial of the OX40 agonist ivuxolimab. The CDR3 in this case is CAWSREGVQPQHF. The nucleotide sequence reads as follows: TGTGCCTGGAGTCGTGAAGGCGTCCAGCCCCAGCATTTT.